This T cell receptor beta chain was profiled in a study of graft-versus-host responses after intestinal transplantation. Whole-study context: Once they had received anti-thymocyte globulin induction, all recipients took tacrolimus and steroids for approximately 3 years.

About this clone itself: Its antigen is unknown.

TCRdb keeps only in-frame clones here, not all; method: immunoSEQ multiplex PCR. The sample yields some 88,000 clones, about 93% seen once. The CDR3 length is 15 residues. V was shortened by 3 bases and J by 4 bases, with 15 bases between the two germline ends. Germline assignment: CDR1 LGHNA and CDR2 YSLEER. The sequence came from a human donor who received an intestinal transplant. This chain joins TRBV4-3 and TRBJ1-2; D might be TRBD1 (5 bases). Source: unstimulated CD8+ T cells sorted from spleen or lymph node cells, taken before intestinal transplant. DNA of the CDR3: TGCGCCAGCAGCCACCTCAACTGGGGCCCCTATGGCTACACCTTC. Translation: CASSHLNWGPYGYTF.